Listed below are T cell receptor beta chains from one sample, sequenced in a study of blood T cell repertoires in COVID-19. The assay was immunoSEQ multiplex PCR, and TCRdb's table has in-frame clones only and misses some. The data contain about 270,000 clones, around 87% of them singletons. Sequencing was done on a sample of peripheral blood. The receptors come from a woman between 45 and 60 years old with acute or convalescent COVID-19. CDR3s leave out the opening cysteine and the closing phenylalanine or tryptophan. Fields, in order: J gene, V gene, CDR3 protein.

>TRBJ2-1|TRBV10-3
AISEVGEQF
>TRBJ2-1|TRBV30
AWSQGSGSRVVYEQF
>TRBJ2-1|TRBV20-1
SASRAASLNNEQF
>TRBJ2-7|TRBV19
ASSGTSGRLPSYEQY
>TRBJ2-7|TRBV18
ASSPMAGERGGLREQY
>TRBJ1-5|TRBV28
ASSPTGHQPQH
>TRBJ2-7|TRBV28
ASSWVSGGYSYEQY
>TRBJ1-2|TRBV4-2
ASSQPDRGYGYT
>TRBJ1-2|TRBV24-1
ATSDSMDRGNGYT
>TRBJ1-2|TRBV25-1
ASTTSQASYGYT
>TRBJ2-2|TRBV7-9
ASSATGTANTGELF
>TRBJ2-3|TRBV9
ASSSGLATDTQY